This TCR beta chain was documented in a study of T cell changes during pregnancy in multiple sclerosis. CDR1 is MNHNY, CDR2 SVGAGI, per germline (reference sequence). The V and J ends lost 0 bases and 2 bases respectively, with 14 bases between them. This CDR3 is built from 16 residues. Sequenced by immunoSEQ multiplex PCR; TCRdb stores in-frame clones only, minus some. The sample lists under 85,000 clones; over 75% were seen once. This clonotype was sampled from a female donor with multiple sclerosis, enrolled in a pregnancy study. Sample: peripheral blood, taken in the third trimester of pregnancy. The chain couples TRBV6-6 to TRBJ2-7; TRBD2 is a possible D gene (7 bases). This CDR3 reads CASSYSRGRGTYEQYF. The CDR3 DNA reads as TGTGCCAGCAGTTACTCGAGGGGGAGGGGGACCTACGAGCAGTACTTC.